This TCR beta chain was sequenced during a study of beta chain features in type 1 diabetes. From germline, CDR1 is SGHRS and CDR2 YFSETQ. This CDR3 spans 13 amino acids. V was shortened by 0 bases and J by 8 bases, with 11 bases between the two germline ends. This clone was observed a handful of times. Reverse transcribing all isolated RNA meant expressed TCRB transcripts were sequenced. Clones were sequenced by immunoSEQ multiplex PCR, and TCRdb holds only the in-frame ones, with some missing. The repertoire holds around 340,000 clones, with 7.5% to 9% as singletons. The genes are TRBV5-1 and TRBJ1-2; TRBD1 is a possible D gene (6 bases). The material sequenced was central memory CD4+ T cells from blood. This receptor was obtained from a woman between 18 and 30 years old in good health. CDR3 nucleotides: TGCGCCAGCAGCTTGGAACAGGGTACCGGCTACACCTTC. This encodes CASSLEQGTGYTF.